The rows below give T cell receptor beta chains drawn from one sample of a study of beta chain features in type 1 diabetes. Assay used: immunoSEQ multiplex PCR; TCRdb lists only in-frame clones, some missing. This table holds more than 110,000 clones, 6.9% found once. What was sequenced was central memory CD4+ T cells from blood. All receptors derive from a woman aged 30 to 39 in good health. The conserved cysteine and the conserved F or W are not part of the CDR3 here.

V gene: TRBV14
J gene: TRBJ2-7
CDR3 protein: ASSRQGGATYEQY

V gene: TRBV7-2
J gene: TRBJ2-7
CDR3 protein: ASSFGGSSSYEQY

V gene: TRBV28
J gene: TRBJ1-1
CDR3 protein: ASTWQGANTEAF

V gene: TRBV7-3
J gene: TRBJ1-1
CDR3 protein: ASSLIENTEAF

V gene: TRBV7-9
J gene: TRBJ2-5
CDR3 protein: ASSSDRAQETQY

V gene: TRBV18
J gene: TRBJ1-4
CDR3 protein: ASSPKAGFGEKLF

V gene: TRBV15
J gene: TRBJ1-5
CDR3 protein: ATSRDIYSNQPQH

V gene: TRBV4-3
J gene: TRBJ2-7
CDR3 protein: ASNREWEGSYEQY

V gene: TRBV5-1
J gene: TRBJ1-1
CDR3 protein: ASSTGQATEAF

V gene: TRBV19
J gene: TRBJ2-7
CDR3 protein: ASRTESSYEQY

V gene: TRBV19
J gene: TRBJ2-2
CDR3 protein: ASSIEGVPGELF

V gene: TRBV11-1
J gene: TRBJ1-1
CDR3 protein: ASSLAEAQAF

V gene: TRBV5-6
J gene: TRBJ2-3
CDR3 protein: ASSSWTSGSGYTQY

V gene: TRBV19
J gene: TRBJ2-7
CDR3 protein: ASSIVATGEQY

V gene: TRBV5-1
J gene: TRBJ1-5
CDR3 protein: ASSLGDRQPQH

V gene: TRBV19
J gene: TRBJ2-1
CDR3 protein: ASSSQAGAVEQF

V gene: TRBV5-6
J gene: TRBJ2-7
CDR3 protein: ASSLFTPHRPYEQY

V gene: TRBV19
J gene: TRBJ2-7
CDR3 protein: ASSIHVSSYEQY

V gene: TRBV7-2
J gene: TRBJ1-3
CDR3 protein: ASSLEGSSGNTIY

V gene: TRBV5-1
J gene: TRBJ1-3
CDR3 protein: ASSAVTGTGNTIY

V gene: TRBV2
J gene: TRBJ2-2
CDR3 protein: ASSAQGGTGELF

V gene: TRBV15
J gene: TRBJ2-5
CDR3 protein: ATSRSRLAGVLETQY

V gene: TRBV5-4
J gene: TRBJ2-1
CDR3 protein: ASSAGLANEQF

V gene: TRBV30
J gene: TRBJ1-2
CDR3 protein: AWTTPGGFYGYT

V gene: TRBV6-1
J gene: TRBJ2-4
CDR3 protein: ASSGDRVKNIQY

V gene: TRBV30
J gene: TRBJ2-7
CDR3 protein: AWSIGGVNSYEQY

V gene: TRBV7-8
J gene: TRBJ2-5
CDR3 protein: ASISTASSGRARETQY

V gene: TRBV18
J gene: TRBJ1-1
CDR3 protein: ASSPFRQGQGMGAF

V gene: TRBV28
J gene: TRBJ2-7
CDR3 protein: ASSLGGRDEQY

V gene: TRBV15
J gene: TRBJ2-4
CDR3 protein: ATTASGRAVKNIQY

V gene: TRBV5-6
J gene: TRBJ2-2
CDR3 protein: ASSLGQGSTGELF

V gene: TRBV19
J gene: TRBJ2-1
CDR3 protein: ASSIYRGPDEQF

V gene: TRBV5-5
J gene: TRBJ2-1
CDR3 protein: ASSLGGFSNEQF

V gene: TRBV7-9
J gene: TRBJ2-3
CDR3 protein: ASSLVGQPTDTQY

V gene: TRBV4-2
J gene: TRBJ1-3
CDR3 protein: ASSQDLGNTIY

V gene: TRBV30
J gene: TRBJ2-1
CDR3 protein: AWGLGGGGRHNEQF

V gene: TRBV7-8
J gene: TRBJ1-5
CDR3 protein: ASSVDRASQPQH

V gene: TRBV18
J gene: TRBJ2-7
CDR3 protein: ASRKGTGVDYEQY

V gene: TRBV10-3
J gene: TRBJ2-1
CDR3 protein: AISESKGTSGSGNEQF

V gene: TRBV6-1
J gene: TRBJ2-5
CDR3 protein: ASSAWDRAAETQY

V gene: TRBV5-6
J gene: TRBJ2-1
CDR3 protein: ASSPDSLEQF

V gene: TRBV10-3
J gene: TRBJ1-5
CDR3 protein: AISEQGGSNQPQH

V gene: TRBV2
J gene: TRBJ1-5
CDR3 protein: ASQTQGLSNQPQH

V gene: TRBV2
J gene: TRBJ2-5
CDR3 protein: ASMGALRGRETQY

V gene: TRBV29-1
J gene: TRBJ1-2
CDR3 protein: SSSGDRGLNGYT

V gene: TRBV4-2
J gene: TRBJ2-2
CDR3 protein: ASRAPGSAPTGELF

V gene: TRBV7-2
J gene: TRBJ2-7
CDR3 protein: ASSLVSGGVYEQY

V gene: TRBV19
J gene: TRBJ1-3
CDR3 protein: ASKDSLSGNTIY

V gene: TRBV9
J gene: TRBJ1-2
CDR3 protein: ASSELGSYGYT

V gene: TRBV29-1
J gene: TRBJ2-1
CDR3 protein: STGNYNEQF

V gene: TRBV14
J gene: TRBJ2-2
CDR3 protein: ASSQVRGGNTGELF

V gene: TRBV30
J gene: TRBJ1-1
CDR3 protein: AWSHDDRWNTEAF

V gene: TRBV18
J gene: TRBJ1-1
CDR3 protein: ASSQSTGNTEAF

V gene: TRBV4-2
J gene: TRBJ1-5
CDR3 protein: ASSQDWSGQGLQPQH

V gene: TRBV11-1
J gene: TRBJ2-3
CDR3 protein: ASSSQADTQY

V gene: TRBV4-2
J gene: TRBJ1-1
CDR3 protein: ASSQGQTNTEAF

V gene: TRBV6-6
J gene: TRBJ2-5
CDR3 protein: ASSPVQETQY

V gene: TRBV18
J gene: TRBJ2-3
CDR3 protein: ASVAAPPRDTQY

V gene: TRBV5-4
J gene: TRBJ1-1
CDR3 protein: ASSLGQVGTEAF

V gene: TRBV18
J gene: TRBJ1-3
CDR3 protein: ASSPAVENSGNTIY